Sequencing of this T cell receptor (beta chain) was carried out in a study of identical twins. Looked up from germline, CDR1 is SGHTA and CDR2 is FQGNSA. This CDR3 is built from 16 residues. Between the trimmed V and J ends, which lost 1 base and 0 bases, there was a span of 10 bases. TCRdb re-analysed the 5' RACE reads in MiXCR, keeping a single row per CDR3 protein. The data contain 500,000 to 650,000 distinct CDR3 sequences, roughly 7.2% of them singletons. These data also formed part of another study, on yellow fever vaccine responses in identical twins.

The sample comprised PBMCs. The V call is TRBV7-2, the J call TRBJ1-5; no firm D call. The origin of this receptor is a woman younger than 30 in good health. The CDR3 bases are TGTGCCAGCAGCTTAGGGGCAGAAACTAGCAATCAGCCCCAGCATTTT. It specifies CASSLGAETSNQPQHF.